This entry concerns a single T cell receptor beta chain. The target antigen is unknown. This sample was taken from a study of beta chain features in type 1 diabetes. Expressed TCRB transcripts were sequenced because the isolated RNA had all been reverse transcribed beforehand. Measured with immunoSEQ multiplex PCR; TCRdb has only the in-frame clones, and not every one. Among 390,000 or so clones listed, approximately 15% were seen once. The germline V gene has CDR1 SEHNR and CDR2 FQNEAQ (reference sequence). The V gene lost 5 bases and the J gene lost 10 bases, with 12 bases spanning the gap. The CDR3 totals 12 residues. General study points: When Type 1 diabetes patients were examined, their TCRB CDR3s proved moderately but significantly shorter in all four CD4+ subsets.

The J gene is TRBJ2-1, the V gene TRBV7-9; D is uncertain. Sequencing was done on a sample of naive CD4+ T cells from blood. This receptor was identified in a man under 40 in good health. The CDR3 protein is CASSVGPQEQFF. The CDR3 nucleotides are TGTGCCAGCAGCGTCGGCCCTCAGGAGCAGTTCTTC.